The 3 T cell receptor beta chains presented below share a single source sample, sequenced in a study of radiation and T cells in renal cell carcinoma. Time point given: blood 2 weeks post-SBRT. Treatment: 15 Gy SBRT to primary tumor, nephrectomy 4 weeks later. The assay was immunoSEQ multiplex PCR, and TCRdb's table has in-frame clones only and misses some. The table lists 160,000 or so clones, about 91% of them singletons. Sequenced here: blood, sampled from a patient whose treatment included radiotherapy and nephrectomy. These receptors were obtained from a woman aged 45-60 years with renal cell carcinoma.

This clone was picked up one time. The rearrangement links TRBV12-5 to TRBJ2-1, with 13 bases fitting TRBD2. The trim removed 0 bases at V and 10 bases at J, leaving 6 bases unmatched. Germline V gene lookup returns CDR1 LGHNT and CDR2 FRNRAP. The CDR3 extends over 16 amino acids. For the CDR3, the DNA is TGTGCTAGTGGTTTGGTGACTAGCGGGGGGAAGAGAGAGCAGTTCTTC. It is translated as CASGLVTSGGKREQFF.

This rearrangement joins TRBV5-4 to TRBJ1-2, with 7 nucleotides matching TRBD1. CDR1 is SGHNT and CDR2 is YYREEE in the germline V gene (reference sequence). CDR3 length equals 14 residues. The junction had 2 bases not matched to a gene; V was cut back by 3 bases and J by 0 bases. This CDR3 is CASSYGTANYGYTF. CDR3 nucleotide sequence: TGTGCCAGCAGCTATGGGACAGCTAACTATGGCTACACCTTC.

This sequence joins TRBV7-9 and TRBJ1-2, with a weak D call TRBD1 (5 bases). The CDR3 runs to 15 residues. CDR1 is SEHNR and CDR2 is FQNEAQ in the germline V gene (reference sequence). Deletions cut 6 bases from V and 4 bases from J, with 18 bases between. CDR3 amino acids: CASSHMSGGSYGYTF. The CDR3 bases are TGTGCCAGCAGTCACATGTCCGGGGGGTCCTATGGCTACACCTTC.